Listed here are 32 T cell receptor beta chains from one sample, sequenced in a study of vaccination and CD4 T cells after COVID-19. TCRdb passed the PCR reads through MiXCR, listing each CDR3 protein once. The table lists approximately 20,000 distinct CDR3 sequences, 62% of them singletons, with approximately 1% in the top ten. Sequenced here: CD4+ T cells from blood, sampled before SARS-CoV-2 vaccination. The source of these receptors is a human donor who had recovered from COVID-19.

This clonotype was seen a few times. The chain recombines TRBV6-5 with TRBJ2-2, with 7 bases matching TRBD2. CDR3 length: 17 residues. Germline assignment: CDR1 MNHEY and CDR2 SVGAGI. After removal of 2 bases from V and 0 bases from J, the junction contained 6 bases not matched to a gene. CDR3 in DNA: TGTGCCAGCAGTTACCCCTCCCGGGGGGCGAACACCGGGGAGCTGTTTTTT. This sequence encodes CASSYPSRGANTGELFF.

This chain joins TRBV4-2 and TRBJ2-3, with 10 bases lining up with TRBD2. The germline V gene encodes CDR1 LGHNA and CDR2 YNFKEQ. Trimming at V came to 3 bases and at J to 2 bases, leaving 5 bases not matched to a gene. The CDR3 extends over 16 amino acids. The DNA for the CDR3 is TGTGCCAGCAGCCAGGCCACTAGCGGGGTCACAGATACGCAGTATTTT. It translates to CASSQATSGVTDTQYF.

The genes are TRBV7-6 and TRBJ2-7; 9 bases map to TRBD2. Per germline, CDR1 SGHVS and CDR2 FNYEAQ. The CDR3 is 16 residues long. After removal of 5 bases from V and 3 bases from J, the junction contained 11 bases not matched to a gene. The CDR3 sequence: CASSPDISGSGYEQYF. The CDR3, as DNA: TGTGCCAGCAGCCCCGACATTAGCGGGAGTGGCTACGAGCAGTACTTC.

V usage is TRBV18 and J usage is TRBJ2-7, with 7 positions matching TRBD1. In germline, CDR1 is KGHSH, CDR2 LQKENI. The length of the CDR3 is 14 residues. V lost 3 bases, J lost 5 bases, and 7 bases stayed unmatched. This CDR3 is CASSPPRGTHEQYF. In DNA form, the CDR3 reads TGTGCCAGCTCACCTCCCAGGGGGACCCACGAGCAGTACTTC.

The sample holds a few counts of this clonotype. The chain links TRBV21-1 to TRBJ1-1; TRBD1, the table's D call, lacks a check against the DNA. TRBV21-1 is listed as a pseudogene. The CDR3 length is 11 residues. The CDR3: CASSKDRGAFF. The CDR3 coding sequence is TGTGCCAGCAGCAAAGACAGGGGAGCTTTCTTT.

The genes are TRBV7-2 and TRBJ1-1; D unclear. Germline V gives CDR1 SGHTA, CDR2 FQGNSA. This CDR3 is 14 amino acids long. V gave up 0 bases and J gave up 3 bases, with 8 bases separating them. As DNA, the CDR3 is TGTGCCAGCAGCTTAGCTCGTGACTACACTGAAGCTTTCTTT. Its translation: CASSLARDYTEAFF.

Written as DNA, the CDR3 is TGCAGCACTCTTTCAAGGGGGTTCAGCGAGACCCAGTACTTC. Amino acids: CSTLSRGFSETQYF. V is TRBV29-1 and J is TRBJ2-5; D is perhaps TRBD1 (6 bases). The CDR3 loop spans 14 amino acids. Germline V gene lookup returns CDR1 SQVTM and CDR2 ANQGSEA. Trimming cost V 8 bases and J 5 bases, with 21 bases left between them.

Concerning this clonotype: Compared with germline, one end of the junction differs, possibly owing to a read error. The chain joins TRBV6-1 to TRBJ2-6; maybe TRBD1 (5 bases). Germline V gene sequence: CDR1 MNHNS, CDR2 SASEGT. The CDR3 is 15 residues long. CDR3 in DNA: TGTGCCAGCAGGGAAGACAGATCTGGGGCCAACGTCCTGACTTTC. It specifies CASREDRSGANVLTF.

This clonotype came up a few times. The rearrangement joins TRBV6-1 to TRBJ2-7, with D tentatively TRBD1 (6 bases). This CDR3 region has 15 residues. The ends were cut back, 6 bases at V and 0 bases at J, with 15 bases in the middle. Per germline, CDR1 MNHNS and CDR2 SASEGT. The CDR3 DNA sequence: TGTGCCAGCAGGACCTTTGGACAGAGCTCCTACGAGCAGTACTTC. Amino acid sequence: CASRTFGQSSYEQYF.

This chain joins TRBV18 and TRBJ2-6; 8 bases line up with TRBD1. J gave up 4 bases and V 2 bases, and 7 bases lay outside the gene matches. CDR1 is KGHSH and CDR2 is LQKENI in the germline V gene. The CDR3 totals 17 residues. The CDR3 region has the DNA TGTGCCAGCTCACCAAGGACAGGGAATAGGGGGGCCAACGTCCTGACTTTC. Protein product: CASSPRTGNRGANVLTF.

The chain has TRBV20-1 and TRBJ2-7; TRBD2 is a possible D gene (6 bases). The V and J ends lost 3 bases and 1 base respectively, with 13 bases between them. The germline CDR1 and CDR2 sequences are DFQATT and SNEGSKA (reference sequence). CDR3 length: 14 amino acids. This CDR3 reads CSARSSAISYEQYF. The CDR3, as DNA: TGCAGTGCTAGGTCTAGCGCGATATCCTACGAGCAGTACTTC.

This clonotype was detected only a few times. CDR3 bases: TGCAGTGTACGTCAAACGGGGGGGTACGAGCAGTACTTC. Amino acid sequence: CSVRQTGGYEQYF. The chain employs TRBV20-1 and TRBJ2-7; 8 nucleotides agree with TRBD2. The trim removed 7 bases at V and 4 bases at J, leaving 9 bases unmatched. The CDR3 extends over 13 amino acids. Germline V gene data show CDR1 as DFQATT and CDR2 as SNEGSKA (reference sequence).

The chain couples TRBV7-3 to TRBJ2-7, with D perhaps matching TRBD1 (6 bases). Trimming left V 5 bases short and J 1 base short, with 12 bases between. The CDR3 has 14 amino acids. Germline loops: CDR1 SGHTA, CDR2 FQGTGA. CDR3: CASSPGGSSYEQYF. The CDR3, as DNA: TGTGCCAGCAGCCCTGGGGGCTCGTCCTACGAGCAGTACTTC.

This clonotype appeared once. The CDR3 spells CATLFAGGRANEQFF. The CDR3 DNA reads as TGTGCCACCCTTTTTGCGGGAGGGAGGGCAAATGAGCAGTTCTTC. The chain employs TRBV10-3 and TRBJ2-1; 9 bases line up with TRBD2. CDR1 and CDR2 from the germline V gene are ENHRY and SYGVKD. CDR3 size: 15 residues. V trimming: 10 bases; J trimming: 7 bases; junction bases outside the gene matches: 14.

The chain is built from TRBV6-1 and TRBJ1-3; tentatively, D is TRBD1 (6 bases). Trimming pared 5 bases from V and 11 bases from J, leaving 19 bases between. Germline values: CDR1 MNHNS, CDR2 SASEGT. The CDR3 sequence is 14 residues long. The DNA of the CDR3 is TGTGCCAGCAGTAACGACAGGCACGGGAACCCCATATATTTT. It is translated as CASSNDRHGNPIYF.

The chain couples TRBV24-1 to TRBJ2-1, with D possibly TRBD2 on 6 matching bases. Trimming removed 3 bases at V and 4 bases at J, with 12 bases between. Germline values: CDR1 KGHDR, CDR2 SFDVKD. The CDR3 has 15 amino acids. The CDR3 sequence is CATSDPRDSYNEQFF. The CDR3 DNA follows: TGTGCCACCAGTGATCCCCGGGACTCGTACAATGAGCAGTTCTTC.

This sequence joins TRBV6-5 and TRBJ1-6, with 7 bases fitting TRBD1. Trimming at V came to 4 bases and at J to 7 bases, leaving 7 bases not matched to a gene. The germline V gene has CDR1 MNHEY and CDR2 SVGAGI. This CDR3 region has 15 residues. CDR3 bases: TGTGCCAGCAGTTTCTCACAGGGGAGAAATTCACCCCTCCACTTT. Translating it yields CASSFSQGRNSPLHF.

The rearrangement links TRBV6-5 to TRBJ2-7; 7 positions match TRBD2. This CDR3 has 16 amino acids. V lost 0 bases and J lost 3; bases outside the gene matches: 8. Germline CDR1 reads MNHEY; CDR2 reads SVGAGI. The CDR3 DNA reads TGTGCCAGCAGTTACTCGAGGAGCAGGGAGGGCTACGAGCAGTACTTC. Translating it yields CASSYSRSREGYEQYF.

CDR3 protein: CATSDFPSGNTGELFF. The CDR3, as DNA: TGTGCCACCAGTGATTTCCCCAGTGGCAACACCGGGGAGCTGTTTTTT. The rearrangement links TRBV24-1 to TRBJ2-2; D remains unclear. Germline V CDR1 and CDR2: KGHDR, SFDVKD. This CDR3 region has 16 residues. The V end was cut by 1 base, the J end by 2 bases, with 10 bases between.

V usage is TRBV28 and J usage is TRBJ1-2, with D perhaps matching TRBD1 (6 bases). V was trimmed by 4 bases and J by 0 bases, leaving 15 bases between them. The CDR3 extends over 16 amino acids. In germline, CDR1 is MDHEN, CDR2 SYDVKM. CDR3 in DNA: TGTGCCAGCAGTTACACCCGCTACAGGGCTAACTATGGCTACACCTTC. Translation gives CASSYTRYRANYGYTF.

The gene calls are TRBV20-1 and TRBJ2-7; 7 bases are shared with TRBD1. CDR1 and CDR2 from the germline V gene are DFQATT and SNEGSKA (reference sequence). This CDR3 spans 12 amino acids. V lost 4 bases, J lost 4 bases, and 4 bases stayed unmatched. In DNA form, the CDR3 reads TGCAGTGCTACCGACAGGGATTACGAGCAGTACTTC. Its protein is CSATDRDYEQYF.

The CDR3 protein is CASRGPPSGGREQYF. CDR3 nucleotides: TGTGCCAGCAGAGGACCTCCTAGCGGAGGGCGGGAGCAGTACTTC. V and J are TRBV6-1 and TRBJ2-7, with 7 bases fitting TRBD2. V shed 6 bases, J shed 7 bases, and the junction held 15 bases outside the gene matches. The CDR3 has 15 amino acids. The germline V gene has CDR1 MNHNS and CDR2 SASEGT.

This clonotype was observed a few times. The chain employs TRBV7-2 and TRBJ2-7; 9 bases are shared with TRBD1. The CDR3 covers 13 residues. Looked up from germline, CDR1 is SGHTA and CDR2 is FQGNSA. Trimming took 4 bases from V and 2 from J; bases not matched to a gene: 0. The CDR3, as DNA: TGTGCCAGCAGCTGGGACAGGGCCTACGAGCAGTACTTC. This gives the protein CASSWDRAYEQYF.

This clonotype was observed a handful of times. The V call is TRBV7-8, the J call TRBJ1-1; D remains unclear. Germline V gives CDR1 SGHVS, CDR2 FQNEAQ. V dropped 5 bases and J dropped 0 bases, with 10 bases sitting between them. This CDR3 comprises 14 residues. CDR3 region: CASSRRLMNTEAFF. Here the CDR3 DNA reads TGTGCCAGCAGCCGGAGGCTTATGAACACTGAAGCTTTCTTT. Supplemented by reference TRBV7-8 and TRBJ1-1, the full variable domain reads GAGVSQSPRYKVAKRGQDVALRCDPISGHVSLFWYQQALGQGPEFLTYFQNEAQLDKSGLPSDRFFAERPEGSVSTLKIQRTQQEDSAVYLCASSRRLMNTEAFFGQGTRLTVV.

The chain links TRBV7-2 to TRBJ2-7; D perhaps matches TRBD1 (6 bases). CDR3 length equals 15 residues. CDR1 is SGHTA, CDR2 FQGNSA, per germline. V gave up 5 bases and J gave up 0 bases, with 14 bases separating them. CDR3 amino acids: CASSVILQGSYEQYF. CDR3 coding DNA: TGTGCCAGCAGCGTTATCCTACAGGGCTCCTACGAGCAGTACTTC. The full variable domain, completed using reference TRBV7-2 and TRBJ2-7, is GAGVSQSPSNKVTEKGKDVELRCDPISGHTALYWYRQSLGQGLEFLIYFQGNSAPDKSGLPSDRFSAERTGGSVSTLTIQRTQQEDSAVYLCASSVILQGSYEQYFGPGTRLTVT.

This rearrangement joins TRBV7-2 to TRBJ1-1; unclear D gene. There are 12 residues in the CDR3. Per germline, CDR1 SGHTA and CDR2 FQGNSA. V lost 5 bases and J 5 bases, leaving 9 bases between the germline ends. CDR3 DNA: TGTGCCAGCAGCCCGAGCGGTACTGAAGCTTTCTTT. Translated: CASSPSGTEAFF.

This rearrangement joins TRBV28 to TRBJ1-5; 9 nucleotides line up with TRBD1. V lost 5 bases and J lost 5; bases outside the gene matches: 7. The CDR3 has 15 residues. Per germline, CDR1 MDHEN and CDR2 SYDVKM. The CDR3 protein is CASSPTDRGDQPQHF. The CDR3 DNA sequence: TGTGCCAGCAGTCCGACGGACAGGGGAGATCAGCCCCAGCATTTT.

This clonotype was seen a single time. The V gene is TRBV2, the J gene TRBJ2-7; 7 nucleotides agree with TRBD1. The CDR3 extends over 13 amino acids. With V trimmed by 6 bases and J by 3 bases, 5 bases remained unmatched. Germline loops: CDR1 SNHLY, CDR2 FYNNEI. CDR3 DNA sequence: TGTGCCAGCAGACAGGGGTTAATCTACGAGCAGTACTTC. As protein: CASRQGLIYEQYF.

This chain uses TRBV20-1 with TRBJ1-2, with 8 bases fitting TRBD1. Germline loops: CDR1 DFQATT, CDR2 SNEGSKA (reference sequence). The CDR3 is 14 residues long. CDR3 region: CSVVQGAGDYGYTF. The CDR3 DNA reads TGCAGCGTAGTCCAGGGGGCCGGGGACTATGGCTACACCTTC.

This clonotype is a singleton in its sample. The J gene is TRBJ2-1, the V gene TRBV4-1, with TRBD2 as a possible D gene (5 bases). Germline CDR1 MGHRA, CDR2 YSYEKL. V was pared by 1 base and J by 11 bases, with 12 bases between. The CDR3 has 13 residues. The CDR3: CASSQVLSGQQFF. The CDR3 DNA is TGCGCCAGCAGCCAAGTTTTAAGCGGTCAGCAGTTCTTC.

A note on this clonotype: A junction end diverges from the germline sequence, so it may reflect a read error. The rearrangement joins TRBV6-1 to TRBJ2-3; 7 bases align to TRBD1. This CDR3 has 17 residues. CDR1 is MNHNS, CDR2 SASEGT, per germline. The DNA for the CDR3 is TGTGCCAGCAGTCAAGCCGGGACAGCCACTAGCACAGATACGCAGTATTTT. Translating it yields CASSQAGTATSTDTQYF.

This chain joins TRBV7-2 and TRBJ1-5; 7 bases line up with TRBD1. Trimming removed 1 base from V and 3 bases from J; junction bases left unmatched: 6. This CDR3 contains 16 residues. CDR1 is SGHTA and CDR2 is FQGNSA in the germline V gene. CDR3 region: CASSLVPGTVNQPQHF. CDR3 nucleotide sequence: TGTGCCAGCAGCTTAGTTCCCGGGACAGTCAATCAGCCCCAGCATTTT.